The next 31 T cell receptor beta chains were all read from a single sample in a study of cytomegalovirus exposure and HLA in healthy donors. The primer mix had 60 Vbeta and 13 Jbeta primers. Measured with immunoSEQ multiplex PCR; TCRdb has only the in-frame clones, and not every one. In the table there are around 140,000 clones, approximately 84% of which are singletons. The sample consisted of PBMCs. These receptors all stem from a woman between 55 and 75 years old in good health and CMV-seropositive.

This clone has just a few counts. The chain joins TRBV5-4 to TRBJ2-5; tentative D call: TRBD2 (5 bases). This CDR3 has 15 residues. Trimming removed 4 bases from V and 5 bases from J, with 18 bases in between. Germline assignment: CDR1 SGHNT and CDR2 YYREEE (reference sequence). The CDR3: CASSPPASRSETQYF. CDR3 nucleotides: TGTGCCAGCAGCCCCCCGGCTAGCAGAAGTGAGACCCAGTACTTC.

This clone was counted between two and nine times. This sequence joins TRBV5-6 and TRBJ2-3; D unresolved. The CDR3 extends over 16 amino acids. V dropped 4 bases and J dropped 6 bases, with 21 bases sitting between them. CDR1 and CDR2 from the germline V gene are SGHDT and YYEEEE. This chain's CDR3 is CASSPLVQPGVDTQYF. Here the CDR3 DNA reads TGTGCCAGCAGCCCTCTCGTCCAGCCGGGTGTGGATACGCAGTATTTT.

The chain carries TRBV6-1 and TRBJ2-2; tentative D call: TRBD2 (5 bases). Germline assignment: CDR1 MNHNS and CDR2 SASEGT. With 1 base removed from V and 4 bases from J, the gap between germline ends came to 16 bases. The CDR3 loop spans 17 amino acids. CDR3 coding DNA: TGTGCCAGCAGTGAAGGATGGGGAGCAACGGGCACCGGGGAGCTGTTTTTT. Residues: CASSEGWGATGTGELFF.

This chain uses TRBV7-9 with TRBJ1-2; TRBD1 matches 8 bases. The CDR3 has 15 amino acids. J was trimmed by 4 bases and V by 6 bases; bases with no gene match: 10. Germline V CDR1 and CDR2: SEHNR, FQNEAQ (reference sequence). The CDR3 loop is CASRDFRGQVYGYTF. The CDR3 DNA follows: TGTGCCAGCAGAGATTTCAGGGGGCAGGTCTATGGCTACACCTTC.

V and J are TRBV7-9 and TRBJ1-1; a possible D gene is TRBD1 (5 bases). This CDR3 comprises 16 residues. The V and J ends lost 2 bases and 3 bases respectively, with 16 bases between them. Germline V gene data show CDR1 as SEHNR and CDR2 as FQNEAQ (reference sequence). DNA of the CDR3: TGTGCCAGCAGCTTATTCCGGGAGGTAGGGGACACTGAAGCTTTCTTT. Translation gives CASSLFREVGDTEAFF.

The chain joins TRBV6-1 to TRBJ2-7, with 7 bases fitting TRBD1. Germline V gene data show CDR1 as MNHNS and CDR2 as SASEGT. V lost 6 bases, J lost 6 bases, and 5 bases stayed unmatched. This CDR3 region has 12 residues. The CDR3 loop reads CASRRAGGEQYF. The CDR3 coding sequence is TGTGCCAGCAGAAGAGCAGGGGGCGAGCAGTACTTC.

This clone was recorded a few times. The chain uses TRBV6-1 and TRBJ1-1; TRBD1 might be the D (6 bases). V was clipped by 6 bases and J by 4 bases, with 12 bases between them. This CDR3 contains 13 residues. The germline V gene has CDR1 MNHNS and CDR2 SASEGT. The DNA of the CDR3 is TGTGCCAGCAGCCGGGGGGCGAGCACTGAAGCTTTCTTT. It yields the protein CASSRGASTEAFF.

V is TRBV25-1 and J is TRBJ2-1; possible D gene TRBD2, 6 bases. V lost 3 bases to trimming and J lost 4 bases, with 10 bases between them. This CDR3 spans 14 amino acids. From germline, CDR1 is MGHDK and CDR2 SYGVNS. CDR3 DNA: TGTGCCAGCAGTGATCCCGGGACTTACAATGAGCAGTTCTTC. It codes for CASSDPGTYNEQFF. The full variable domain, in which reference TRBV25-1 and TRBJ2-1 provide the parts outside the CDR3, is EADIYQTPRYLVIGTGKKITLECSQTMGHDKMYWYQQDPGMELHLIHYSYGVNSTEKGDLSSESTVSRIRTEHFPLTLESARPSHTSQYLCASSDPGTYNEQFFGPGTRLTVL.

This clone has a handful of counts. V usage is TRBV9 and J usage is TRBJ2-7; 7 positions agree with TRBD2. V was pared by 0 bases and J by 1 base, with 4 bases of the junction left unmatched. Germline CDR1 and CDR2: SGDLS and YYNGEE. The CDR3 totals 15 residues. The CDR3 is CASSVGGSGSYEQYF. The CDR3 nucleotides read TGTGCCAGCAGCGTAGGCGGGAGTGGTTCCTACGAGCAGTACTTC. Looking up the rest from reference TRBV9 and TRBJ2-7 gives the full variable domain: DSGVTQTPKHLITATGQRVTLRCSPRSGDLSVYWYQQSLDQGLQFLIQYYNGEERAKGNILERFSAQQFPDLHSELNLSSLELGDSALYFCASSVGGSGSYEQYFGPGTRLTVT.

This rearrangement joins TRBV27 to TRBJ1-4, with 8 bases matching TRBD1. The CDR3 spans 15 residues. Germline V gene sequence: CDR1 MNHEY, CDR2 SMNVEV (reference sequence). The trim removed 6 bases at V and 8 bases at J, leaving 11 bases unmatched. The CDR3: CASSSRTGRREKLFF. DNA for the CDR3: TGTGCCAGCAGCTCCCGGACAGGGCGGAGGGAAAAACTGTTTTTT.

The rearrangement uses TRBV5-4 and TRBJ2-5; 8 nucleotides agree with TRBD1. Germline V CDR1 and CDR2: SGHNT, YYREEE (reference sequence). V dropped 0 bases and J dropped 2; count of bases not matched to a gene: 6. CDR3 length: 16 amino acids. The CDR3 loop is CASSLVRGQDQETQYF. CDR3 nucleotides: TGTGCCAGCAGCTTGGTACGGGGACAGGATCAAGAGACCCAGTACTTC. The full variable domain, completed using reference TRBV5-4 and TRBJ2-5, is ETGVTQSPTHLIKTRGQQVTLRCSSQSGHNTVSWYQQALGQGPQFIFQYYREEENGRGNFPPRFSGLQFPNYSSELNVNALELDDSALYLCASSLVRGQDQETQYFGPGTRLLVL.

This clone was recorded only once. V and J are TRBV5-1 and TRBJ2-2, with D maybe TRBD2 (6 bases). Trimming took off 0 bases at V and 4 bases at J, with 13 bases between the two ends. The germline V gene has CDR1 SGHRS and CDR2 YFSETQ. CDR3 length: 16 residues. The CDR3 spells CASSLVGTSGTGELFF. The CDR3 DNA reads as TGCGCCAGCAGCTTGGTCGGGACTTCCGGCACCGGGGAGCTGTTTTTT.

The chain recombines TRBV2 with TRBJ1-4, with D uncertain. The CDR3 runs to 13 residues. V lost 3 bases and J 8 bases, leaving 10 bases between the germline ends. CDR1 and CDR2 from the germline V gene are SNHLY and FYNNEI. In DNA, the CDR3 is TGTGCCAGCAGTGATTCGGCGGAGGAAAAACTGTTTTTT. Its protein product is CASSDSAEEKLFF.

The CDR3 bases are TGTGCCACCGGGGGGACGAGGGACACTGAAGCTTTCTTT. It yields the protein CATGGTRDTEAFF. The chain joins TRBV18 to TRBJ1-1, with D perhaps TRBD1 (5 bases). Germline loops: CDR1 KGHSH, CDR2 LQKENI. Trimming removed 10 bases from V and 3 bases from J, with 15 bases in between. There are 13 residues in the CDR3.

V usage is TRBV28 and J usage is TRBJ2-1; 12 positions agree with TRBD2. This CDR3 contains 15 residues. Trimming at V came to 3 bases and at J to 8 bases, leaving 5 bases not matched to a gene. Germline V lookup: CDR1 MDHEN, CDR2 SYDVKM. CDR3 DNA: TGTGCCAGCAGTTTGCGGACTAGCGGGAACTATGAGCAGTTCTTC. Amino acid sequence: CASSLRTSGNYEQFF.

The chain recombines TRBV5-8 with TRBJ2-7, with 9 bases identical to TRBD1. CDR1 is SGHTS and CDR2 is YDEGEE in the germline V gene. Losses at the gene ends were 5 bases for V and 6 bases for J; bases not matched to a gene: 9. This CDR3 comprises 14 residues. The chain's CDR3 is CASRILGTGSEQYF. In nucleotides, the CDR3 is TGTGCCAGCAGGATACTGGGGACAGGGTCCGAGCAGTACTTC.

V is TRBV9 and J is TRBJ2-1; 7 positions match TRBD1. V lost 0 bases and J lost 3; bases outside the gene matches: 3. Germline V gene data show CDR1 as SGDLS and CDR2 as YYNGEE. The CDR3 has 15 residues. This CDR3 reads CASSVARDSYNEQFF. In DNA, the CDR3 is TGTGCCAGCAGCGTAGCCCGGGACAGCTACAATGAGCAGTTCTTC.

The chain employs TRBV5-4 and TRBJ2-7; 13 bases match TRBD2. Germline CDR1 and CDR2: SGHNT and YYREEE (reference sequence). The trim removed 4 bases at V and 4 bases at J, leaving 5 bases unmatched. The CDR3 is 15 residues long. The CDR3 region has the DNA TGTGCCAGCAGCGCCGGACTAGCGGGGGCATACGAGCAGTACTTC. It specifies CASSAGLAGAYEQYF. Supplemented by reference TRBV5-4 and TRBJ2-7, the full variable domain reads ETGVTQSPTHLIKTRGQQVTLRCSSQSGHNTVSWYQQALGQGPQFIFQYYREEENGRGNFPPRFSGLQFPNYSSELNVNALELDDSALYLCASSAGLAGAYEQYFGPGTRLTVT.

This chain joins TRBV7-9 and TRBJ2-5; D may be TRBD1 (6 bases). The DNA matches TRBJ2-7 better at its end, which makes the J call doubtful. CDR1 and CDR2 (germline): SEHNR, FQNEAQ (reference sequence). This CDR3 has 13 amino acids. This CDR3 reads CASCDRSSYEQYF. As DNA, the CDR3 is TGTGCCAGCTGTGACAGGAGCTCCTACGAGCAGTACTTC.

This chain uses TRBV5-1 with TRBJ2-5, with 7 bases lining up with TRBD1. Unmatched junction bases numbered 6, after V lost 7 bases and J lost 3 bases. CDR3 length equals 13 residues. The germline CDR1 and CDR2 sequences are SGHRS and YFSETQ. The DNA of the CDR3 is TGCGCCAGCCAGACAGGGAGTAAAGAGACCCAGTACTTC. Its protein is CASQTGSKETQYF. Filled out from reference TRBV5-1 and TRBJ2-5, the complete variable domain reads KAGVTQTPRYLIKTRGQQVTLSCSPISGHRSVSWYQQTPGQGLQFLFEYFSETQRNKGNFPGRFSGRQFSNSRSEMNVSTLELGDSALYLCASQTGSKETQYFGPGTRLLVL.

The rearrangement uses TRBV7-2 and TRBJ1-3, with 10 bases that match TRBD1. V shed 3 bases, J shed 5 bases, and the junction held 7 bases outside the gene matches. This CDR3 has 16 amino acids. The germline CDR1 and CDR2 sequences are SGHTA and FQGNSA. CDR3 sequence reads: CASSFSGQGTRNTIYF. Here the CDR3 DNA reads TGTGCCAGCAGCTTTTCGGGACAGGGGACGAGAAACACCATATATTTT. Using reference TRBV7-2 and TRBJ1-3 for the parts outside the CDR3, the full variable domain is GAGVSQSPSNKVTEKGKDVELRCDPISGHTALYWYRQSLGQGLEFLIYFQGNSAPDKSGLPSDRFSAERTGGSVSTLTIQRTQQEDSAVYLCASSFSGQGTRNTIYFGEGSWLTVV.

DNA for the CDR3: TGTGCCAGCAGTTCGACAGGTGAGCAGTTCTTC. This translates into CASSSTGEQFF. This chain joins TRBV27 and TRBJ2-1; D perhaps matches TRBD1 (6 bases). Germline CDR1 and CDR2: MNHEY and SMNVEV (reference sequence). The V gene lost 4 bases and the J gene lost 9 bases, with 7 bases spanning the gap. This CDR3 has 11 amino acids.

This clone was seen only a few times. The chain is built from TRBV5-1 and TRBJ1-2; unclear D gene. Germline V gene sequence: CDR1 SGHRS, CDR2 YFSETQ. V dropped 0 bases and J dropped 8 bases, with 11 bases sitting between them. The length of the CDR3 is 13 residues. For the CDR3, the DNA is TGCGCCAGCAGCTTGGCTACCGGGGAGGGCTACACCTTC. Its translation: CASSLATGEGYTF. Together with reference TRBV5-1 and TRBJ1-2, the CDR3 gives the full variable domain: KAGVTQTPRYLIKTRGQQVTLSCSPISGHRSVSWYQQTPGQGLQFLFEYFSETQRNKGNFPGRFSGRQFSNSRSEMNVSTLELGDSALYLCASSLATGEGYTFGSGTRLTVV.

CDR3 protein: CASSLQGDYEQYF. The CDR3 DNA follows: TGTGCCAGCAGCTTACAGGGGGACTACGAGCAGTACTTC. V gene TRBV7-9 combines with J gene TRBJ2-7; 7 nucleotides match TRBD1. CDR1 and CDR2 from the germline V gene are SEHNR and FQNEAQ (reference sequence). V was clipped by 2 bases and J by 3 bases; unmatched bases: 1. The CDR3 has 13 residues.

In its sample, this clone was seen once. V and J are TRBV10-2 and TRBJ1-5, with TRBD1 as a possible D gene (6 bases). Germline CDR1 reads WSHSY; CDR2 reads SAAADI. V lost 8 bases and J lost 2, with 16 bases in between. CDR3 length: 15 amino acids. CDR3 bases: TGCGCCAGCCGCGGGCACAGGGTCGGCAATCAGCCCCAGCATTTT. Translating it yields CASRGHRVGNQPQHF.

This clone came up once. The V gene is TRBV9, the J gene TRBJ2-2, with 8 bases lining up with TRBD2. V was pared by 4 bases and J by 5 bases, with 10 bases of the junction left unmatched. Germline values: CDR1 SGDLS, CDR2 YYNGEE. The CDR3 loop spans 16 amino acids. The CDR3 DNA sequence: TGTGCCAGCAGCCGTGCCGGGGGGGCAGGGACCGGGGAGCTGTTTTTT. This encodes CASSRAGGAGTGELFF.

A single count supports this clone. The chain is built from TRBV5-4 and TRBJ2-7, with D maybe TRBD2 (6 bases). Germline CDR1 is SGHNT and CDR2 is YYREEE (reference sequence). The ends were cut back, 0 bases at V and 0 bases at J, with 10 bases in the middle. This CDR3 has 15 residues. The CDR3 sequence is CASSLGGTSSYEQYF. In DNA form, the CDR3 reads TGTGCCAGCAGCTTGGGGGGGACTTCCTCCTACGAGCAGTACTTC.

CDR3 region: CASSWGAPPNYEQYF. In DNA form, the CDR3 reads TGTGCCAGCAGTTGGGGAGCCCCACCGAACTACGAGCAGTACTTC. The chain couples TRBV27 to TRBJ2-7; D might be TRBD2 (5 bases). V lost 4 bases and J lost 3, with 16 bases in between. The CDR3 consists of 15 residues. The germline V gene has CDR1 MNHEY and CDR2 SMNVEV (reference sequence).

This chain joins TRBV19 and TRBJ1-2; 9 bases line up with TRBD1. CDR3 length equals 13 residues. Losses at the gene ends were 5 bases for V and 6 bases for J; bases not matched to a gene: 4. Germline V gene data show CDR1 as LNHDA and CDR2 as SQIVND (reference sequence). The CDR3 DNA is TGTGCCAGTAGTGCCCGGACAGGGGATGGCTACACCTTC. Protein product: CASSARTGDGYTF.

This chain links TRBV7-8 with TRBJ1-4; D uncertain. CDR1 and CDR2 (germline): SGHVS, FQNEAQ. The CDR3 totals 15 residues. Trimming shortened V by 4 bases and J by 0 bases, and 9 bases separated the two germline ends. The CDR3 reads CASSWAYATNEKLFF. For the CDR3, the DNA is TGTGCCAGCAGCTGGGCGTATGCAACTAATGAAAAACTGTTTTTT.

V and J are TRBV5-4 and TRBJ2-5; TRBD1 aligns across 7 bases. With the DNA end fitting TRBJ2-7 better, the J assignment may be wrong. Looked up from germline, CDR1 is SGHNT and CDR2 is YYREEE (reference sequence). This CDR3 is built from 14 residues. This CDR3 reads CASSTDYRGHEQYF. The CDR3 region has the DNA TGTGCCAGCAGCACGGATTACAGGGGCCACGAGCAGTACTTC.